These 15 T cell receptor beta chains share one sample of origin, sequenced in a study of preoperative IRX-2 immunotherapy in early breast cancer. The table came from immunoSEQ multiplex PCR; TCRdb's copy has only in-frame clones and leaves some out. The profile shows approximately 30,000 clones, about 95% of them singletons. Regarding treatment: preoperative locoregional IRX-2 cytokine immunotherapy. The specimen was collected from a patient treated with IRX-2 immunotherapy. The receptors shown here come from a human donor with breast cancer.

The chain is built from TRBV4-2 and TRBJ1-1; D unresolved. V was cut by 1 base and J by 0 bases, with 12 bases left in between. This CDR3 has 16 residues. CDR1 is LGHNA, CDR2 YNFKEQ, per germline. CDR3 sequence (DNA): TGTGCCAGCAGCCAAGCTCTATTACACCTGAACACTGAAGCTTTCTTT. Translated, it gives CASSQALLHLNTEAFF.

The chain links TRBV2 to TRBJ1-6; D is ambiguous. This CDR3 spans 14 amino acids. Trimming took 2 bases from V and 6 from J, leaving 8 bases between them. Germline CDR1 SNHLY, CDR2 FYNNEI. CDR3 nucleotide sequence: TGTGCCAGCAGTGAACGGCCAGCTAATTCACCCCTCCACTTT. It codes for CASSERPANSPLHF. The full variable domain, in which reference TRBV2 and TRBJ1-6 provide the parts outside the CDR3, is EPEVTQTPSHQVTQMGQEVILRCVPISNHLYFYWYRQILGQKVEFLVSFYNNEISEKSEIFDDQFSVERPDGSNFTLKIRSTKLEDSAMYFCASSERPANSPLHFGNGTRLTVT.

The chain joins TRBV18 to TRBJ1-6, with D tentatively TRBD1 (6 bases). The germline V and J ends were trimmed by 5 bases and 8 bases, with 13 bases remaining between them. Germline V gene lookup returns CDR1 KGHSH and CDR2 LQKENI. This CDR3 has 14 residues. The CDR3 DNA reads as TGTGCCAGCTCAACACAGGGTAGGGATTCACCCCTCCACTTT. This gives the protein CASSTQGRDSPLHF.

V is TRBV7-3 and J is TRBJ2-7, with D unresolved. The germline V gene encodes CDR1 SGHTA and CDR2 FQGTGA. This CDR3 is built from 14 residues. Between the trimmed V and J ends, which lost 2 bases and 0 bases, there was a span of 8 bases. CDR3 sequence: CASSLGHSSYEQYF. The CDR3 bases are TGTGCCAGCAGCTTAGGTCATAGCTCCTACGAGCAGTACTTC.

The chain combines TRBV9 with TRBJ1-1; D unclear. Trimming took 9 bases from V and 8 from J, leaving 5 bases between them. Germline V gene sequence: CDR1 SGDLS, CDR2 YYNGEE. CDR3 length equals 8 residues. The CDR3 here is CATREAFF. In DNA, the CDR3 is TGTGCCACCCGGGAAGCTTTCTTT.

The rearrangement joins TRBV7-3 to TRBJ2-3, with 14 bases matching TRBD2. Germline V gene lookup returns CDR1 SGHTA and CDR2 FQGTGA. V lost 5 bases and J lost 3; bases outside the gene matches: 4. This CDR3 has 16 amino acids. The CDR3 is CASSPGTSGGTDTQYF. The DNA of the CDR3 is TGTGCCAGCAGCCCCGGGACTAGCGGGGGAACAGATACGCAGTATTTT. The full variable domain, its missing parts supplied by reference TRBV7-3 and TRBJ2-3, is GAGVSQTPSNKVTEKGKYVELRCDPISGHTALYWYRQSLGQGPEFLIYFQGTGAADDSGLPNDRFFAVRPEGSVSTLKIQRTERGDSAVYLCASSPGTSGGTDTQYFGPGTRLTVL.

The gene calls are TRBV7-8 and TRBJ2-7, with D perhaps TRBD1 (5 bases). Germline CDR1 is SGHVS and CDR2 is FQNEAQ. The CDR3 is 13 residues long. V was trimmed by 5 bases and J by 6 bases, leaving 14 bases between them. The DNA for the CDR3 is TGTGCCAGCAGCCAGGGCCAGCGCTCCGAGCAGTACTTC. Translated: CASSQGQRSEQYF. Full variable domain (rest looked up from reference TRBV7-8 and TRBJ2-7): GAGVSQSPRYKVAKRGQDVALRCDPISGHVSLFWYQQALGQGPEFLTYFQNEAQLDKSGLPSDRFFAERPEGSVSTLKIQRTQQEDSAVYLCASSQGQRSEQYFGPGTRLTVT.

The rearrangement joins TRBV7-6 to TRBJ2-5; D is possibly TRBD1 (5 bases). From germline, CDR1 is SGHVS and CDR2 FNYEAQ. Between the trimmed V and J ends, which lost 5 bases and 5 bases, there was a span of 15 bases. The length of the CDR3 is 14 residues. The CDR3 is CASSPRQGGETQYF. CDR3 coding DNA: TGTGCCAGCAGCCCGAGGCAGGGTGGGGAGACCCAGTACTTC. Drawing the rest from reference TRBV7-6 and TRBJ2-5, the complete variable domain is GAGVSQSPRYKVTKRGQDVALRCDPISGHVSLYWYRQALGQGPEFLTYFNYEAQQDKSGLPNDRFSAERPEGSISTLTIQRTEQRDSAMYRCASSPRQGGETQYFGPGTRLLVL.

The chain has TRBV7-9 and TRBJ2-1; D ambiguous. This CDR3 region has 16 residues. Germline V lookup: CDR1 SEHNR, CDR2 FQNEAQ (reference sequence). The V gene lost 2 bases and the J gene lost 4 bases, with 15 bases spanning the gap. CDR3 bases: TGTGCCAGCAGCTTAATTCACAGAAGACCATACAATGAGCAGTTCTTC. Translating gives CASSLIHRRPYNEQFF.

This chain connects TRBV28 to TRBJ1-4; 10 bases align to TRBD1. With 6 bases clipped from V and 5 bases from J, the junction kept 12 bases outside the gene matches. This CDR3 comprises 17 residues. Germline assignment: CDR1 MDHEN and CDR2 SYDVKM. The CDR3: CASSPMTGGAFNEKLFF. The CDR3 coding sequence is TGTGCCAGCAGCCCTATGACAGGGGGCGCCTTCAATGAAAAACTGTTTTTT.

This clone has a single count. The rearrangement uses TRBV7-3 and TRBJ1-6; D may be TRBD1 (5 bases). The germline gives CDR1 SGHTA, CDR2 FQGTGA. V was cut by 4 bases and J by 8 bases, with 9 bases left in between. The CDR3 totals 13 residues. The CDR3 DNA reads as TGTGCCAGCAGCTCCGGGGCCCATTCACCCCTCCACTTT. This translates into CASSSGAHSPLHF. Based on the CDR3 plus reference TRBV7-3 and TRBJ1-6, the full variable domain is GAGVSQTPSNKVTEKGKYVELRCDPISGHTALYWYRQSLGQGPEFLIYFQGTGAADDSGLPNDRFFAVRPEGSVSTLKIQRTERGDSAVYLCASSSGAHSPLHFGNGTRLTVT.

The chain employs TRBV5-1 and TRBJ1-2; 9 bases map to TRBD1. This CDR3 is built from 13 residues. In germline, CDR1 is SGHRS, CDR2 YFSETQ. V gave up 3 bases and J gave up 7 bases; unmatched junction bases: 4. The CDR3 here is CASSSGQGLGYTF. The CDR3, as DNA: TGCGCCAGCAGCTCGGGACAGGGCCTTGGCTACACCTTC.

The V and J genes are TRBV5-1 and TRBJ1-1; TRBD1 matches at 10 bases. The ends lost 0 bases at V and 4 bases at J; junction bases unmatched: 3. CDR3 length: 15 amino acids. Germline V lookup: CDR1 SGHRS, CDR2 YFSETQ. The CDR3 region is CASSLARTGGTEAFF. The CDR3 bases are TGCGCCAGCAGCTTGGCAAGGACAGGGGGCACTGAAGCTTTCTTT.

The V and J genes are TRBV28 and TRBJ2-7, with a possible D match to TRBD2 (5 bases). The CDR3 extends over 15 amino acids. The germline V gene has CDR1 MDHEN and CDR2 SYDVKM. The ends were cut back, 6 bases at V and 2 bases at J, with 17 bases in the middle. The CDR3 sequence is CASRAKPGNTYEQYF. The CDR3 nucleotides read TGTGCCAGCAGAGCAAAACCCGGGAACACCTACGAGCAGTACTTC. Based on the CDR3 plus reference TRBV28 and TRBJ2-7, the full variable domain is DVKVTQSSRYLVKRTGEKVFLECVQDMDHENMFWYRQDPGLGLRLIYFSYDVKMKEKGDIPEGYSVSREKKERFSLILESASTNQTSMYLCASRAKPGNTYEQYFGPGTRLTVT.

The rearrangement joins TRBV6-5 to TRBJ2-3; the match to TRBD1 covers 9 bases. V lost 5 bases and J lost 5; bases outside the gene matches: 5. The CDR3 length is 14 residues. Germline V lookup: CDR1 MNHEY, CDR2 SVGAGI. This CDR3 is CASSRDRGVDTQYF. The CDR3 nucleotides read TGTGCCAGCAGTCGCGACAGGGGGGTAGATACGCAGTATTTT.